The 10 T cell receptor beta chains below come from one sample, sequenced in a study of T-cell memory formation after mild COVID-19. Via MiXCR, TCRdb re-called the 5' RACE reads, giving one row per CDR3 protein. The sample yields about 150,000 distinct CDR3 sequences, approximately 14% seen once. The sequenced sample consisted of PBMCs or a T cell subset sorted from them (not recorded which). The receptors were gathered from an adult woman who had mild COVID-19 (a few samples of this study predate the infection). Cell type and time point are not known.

The CDR3 nucleotides are TGTGCCTGGACGGGCCATAGGGCCGGGGAGCTGTTTTTT. It translates to CAWTGHRAGELFF. J is TRBJ2-2 and V is TRBV30; no reliable D call. The V gene lost 4 bases and the J gene lost 6 bases, with 12 bases spanning the gap. This CDR3 comprises 13 residues. Germline V CDR1 and CDR2: GTSNPN, SVGIG (reference sequence).

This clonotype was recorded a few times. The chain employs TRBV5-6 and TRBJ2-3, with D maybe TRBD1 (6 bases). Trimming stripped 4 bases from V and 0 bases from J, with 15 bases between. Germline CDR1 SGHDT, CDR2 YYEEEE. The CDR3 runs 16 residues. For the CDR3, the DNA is TGTGCCAGCAGCCTAGGGTGGACAGAGAGCACAGATACGCAGTATTTT. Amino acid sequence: CASSLGWTESTDTQYF.

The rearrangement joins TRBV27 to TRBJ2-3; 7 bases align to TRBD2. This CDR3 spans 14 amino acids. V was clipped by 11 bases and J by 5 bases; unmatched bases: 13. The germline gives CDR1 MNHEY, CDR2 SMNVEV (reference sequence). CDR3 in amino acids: CASGPGGGLDTQYF. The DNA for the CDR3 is TGTGCCTCCGGGCCGGGGGGAGGATTAGATACGCAGTATTTT.

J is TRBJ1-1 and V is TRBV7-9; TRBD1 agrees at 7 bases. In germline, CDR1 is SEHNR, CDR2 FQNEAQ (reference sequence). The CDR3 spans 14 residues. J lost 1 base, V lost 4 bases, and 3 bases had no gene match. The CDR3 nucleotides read TGTGCCAGCAGCTCGACAGGGTCGAACACTGAAGCTTTCTTT. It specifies CASSSTGSNTEAFF.

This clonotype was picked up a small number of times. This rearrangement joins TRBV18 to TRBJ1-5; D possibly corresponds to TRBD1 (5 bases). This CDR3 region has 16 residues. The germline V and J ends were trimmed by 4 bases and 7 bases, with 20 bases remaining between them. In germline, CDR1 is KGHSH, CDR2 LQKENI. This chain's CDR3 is CASSRAGANVGQPQHF. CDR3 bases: TGTGCCAGCTCACGGGCCGGGGCCAACGTCGGCCAGCCCCAGCATTTT.

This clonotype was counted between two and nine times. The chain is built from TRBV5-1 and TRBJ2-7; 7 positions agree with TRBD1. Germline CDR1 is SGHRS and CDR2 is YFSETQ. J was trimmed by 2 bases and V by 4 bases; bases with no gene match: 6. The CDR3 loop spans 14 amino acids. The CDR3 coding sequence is TGCGCCAGCAGCGATCGACAGGGAACCTACGAGCAGTACTTC. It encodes CASSDRQGTYEQYF.

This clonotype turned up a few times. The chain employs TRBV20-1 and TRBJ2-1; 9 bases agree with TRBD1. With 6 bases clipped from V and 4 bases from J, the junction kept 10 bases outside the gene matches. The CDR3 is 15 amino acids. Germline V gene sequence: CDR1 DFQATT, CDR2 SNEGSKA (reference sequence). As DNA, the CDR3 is TGCAGTGCCCCAAGTCCGGGACAGGGTTACAATGAGCAGTTCTTC. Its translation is CSAPSPGQGYNEQFF.

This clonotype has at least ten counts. The CDR3 DNA reads TGTGCCAGCAGCTTACTCAAAGGCGGGAGGGGTGACTCCTACGAGCAGTACTTC. This codes for CASSLLKGGRGDSYEQYF. The chain carries TRBV7-2 and TRBJ2-7; TRBD2 agrees at 9 bases. The CDR3 runs 18 residues. In germline, CDR1 is SGHTA, CDR2 FQGNSA. The J segment lost 0 bases and the V segment lost 2 bases, leaving 11 bases of the junction unmatched.

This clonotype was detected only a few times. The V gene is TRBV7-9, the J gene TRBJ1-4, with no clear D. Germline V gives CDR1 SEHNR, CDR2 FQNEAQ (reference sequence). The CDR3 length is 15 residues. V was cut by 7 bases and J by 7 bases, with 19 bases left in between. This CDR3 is CASTLQDPEGEKLFF. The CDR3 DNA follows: TGTGCCAGCACGCTCCAGGATCCCGAGGGTGAAAAACTGTTTTTT.

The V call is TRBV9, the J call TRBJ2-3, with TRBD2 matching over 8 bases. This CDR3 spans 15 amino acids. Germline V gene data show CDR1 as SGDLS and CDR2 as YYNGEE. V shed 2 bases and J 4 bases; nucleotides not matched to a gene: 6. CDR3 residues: CASSVQAGASDTQYF. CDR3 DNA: TGTGCCAGCAGCGTCCAAGCGGGAGCTTCAGATACGCAGTATTTT.